Presented here are 12 T cell receptor beta chains from one specimen sequenced in a study of human T cells and chemical hapten exposure. The sample's time point: patch test 3, about 24 weeks after DPC sensitization. Regarding treatment: therapeutic diphenylcyclopropenone sensitization with weekly scalp DPC. One entry per CDR3 protein, called by TCRdb with MiXCR from the RACE reads. The sample holds some 97,000 distinct CDR3 sequences, about 28% seen once. Sample: whole blood, taken in connection with sensitization to the hapten diphenylcyclopropenone (DPC). The receptors stem from a man aged 35 to 55 with alopecia areata. Some clones in this sample may be carry-over from other donors' samples.

This clonotype turned up a few times. The rearrangement links TRBV15 to TRBJ1-5; D might be TRBD1 (5 bases). This CDR3 comprises 19 residues. The germline CDR1 and CDR2 sequences are LNHNV and YYDKDF (reference sequence). The germline V and J ends were trimmed by 0 bases and 8 bases, with 26 bases remaining between them. In DNA, the CDR3 is TGTGCCACCAGCAGAGATCGGGTTCTACTGGACGGGACCCCCGAGCCCCAGCATTTT. It is translated as CATSRDRVLLDGTPEPQHF.

The chain joins TRBV6-2 or TRBV6-3 to TRBJ1-5; D ambiguous. The CDR3 spans 14 residues. Germline-derived CDR1 and CDR2 are MNHEY and SVGEGT. Trimming cost V 0 bases and J 4 bases, with 7 bases left between them. CDR3 nucleotide sequence: TGTGCCAGCAGTTACTCGATGGGTAATCAGCCCCAGCATTTT. Residues: CASSYSMGNQPQHF.

This clonotype was counted a single time. The chain carries TRBV11-1 and TRBJ2-6; D gene unclear. Germline V lookup: CDR1 SGHAT, CDR2 FQDESV (reference sequence). This CDR3 comprises 15 residues. Trimming took off 5 bases at V and 2 bases at J, with 10 bases between the two ends. The CDR3: CASSAQVAGANVLTF. CDR3 DNA sequence: TGTGCCAGCAGCGCGCAGGTCGCTGGGGCCAACGTCCTGACTTTC.

This chain uses TRBV20-1 with TRBJ2-2; D remains ambiguous. V was pared by 3 bases and J by 6 bases, with 5 bases between. The CDR3 loop spans 11 amino acids. The V gene's germline CDR1 is DFQATT and CDR2 SNEGSKA (reference sequence). CDR3 loop: CSARSPGELFF. CDR3 nucleotides: TGCAGTGCTAGGAGTCCCGGGGAGCTGTTTTTT.

This clonotype was seen only a few times. The rearrangement links TRBV15 to TRBJ2-7; 7 nucleotides line up with TRBD1. Germline V lookup: CDR1 LNHNV, CDR2 YYDKDF (reference sequence). The V segment lost 3 bases and the J segment 5 bases; nucleotides outside the gene matches: 4. This CDR3 spans 13 amino acids. Written as DNA, the CDR3 is TGTGCCACCAGCAGTGACAGGGCCCACGAGCAGTACTTC. It specifies CATSSDRAHEQYF.

This chain links TRBV2 with TRBJ2-2, with TRBD2 identical over 10 bases. This CDR3 spans 14 amino acids. CDR1 and CDR2 from the germline V gene are SNHLY and FYNNEI. V lost 6 bases, J lost 5 bases, and 3 bases stayed unmatched. The CDR3 loop reads CASRLAGVTGELFF. As DNA, the CDR3 is TGTGCCAGCAGGCTAGCGGGAGTGACCGGGGAGCTGTTTTTT.

The gene calls are TRBV15 and TRBJ2-5; 16 nucleotides line up with TRBD2. Germline V gene sequence: CDR1 LNHNV, CDR2 YYDKDF (reference sequence). The junction had 2 bases not matched to a gene; V was cut back by 3 bases and J by 1 base. This CDR3 region has 17 residues. CDR3 in amino acids: CATSRGLAGGAQETQYF. As DNA, the CDR3 is TGTGCCACCAGCAGGGGACTAGCGGGGGGGGCCCAAGAGACCCAGTACTTC.

The sample holds a few counts of this clonotype. This chain connects TRBV6-5 to TRBJ2-7, with TRBD2 as a possible D gene (5 bases). The CDR3 runs 12 residues. Per germline, CDR1 MNHEY and CDR2 SVGAGI. V was clipped by 2 bases and J by 3 bases, with 5 bases between them. DNA of the CDR3: TGTGCCAGCAGTTACGAGGGCTACGAGCAGTACTTC. Encoded protein: CASSYEGYEQYF.

This chain uses TRBV7-2 with TRBJ1-5; D remains ambiguous. Germline V gene data show CDR1 as SGHTA and CDR2 as FQGNSA. The ends were cut back, 3 bases at V and 5 bases at J, with 5 bases in the middle. The CDR3 covers 12 residues. In DNA form, the CDR3 reads TGTGCCAGCAGCTTCCCCTATCAGCCCCAGCATTTT. Translating it yields CASSFPYQPQHF.

This chain uses TRBV6-5 with TRBJ1-4, with a tentative D call TRBD1 (6 bases). Trimming stripped 0 bases from V and 7 bases from J, with 9 bases between. The CDR3 covers 14 residues. The V gene's germline CDR1 is MNHEY and CDR2 SVGAGI. Written as DNA, the CDR3 is TGTGCCAGCAGTTACTCGCAGGGGTCTGAAAAACTGTTTTTT. Translating it yields CASSYSQGSEKLFF.

The chain joins TRBV14 to TRBJ2-7; tentative D call: TRBD1 (6 bases). There are 17 residues in the CDR3. Trimming removed 2 bases from V and 4 bases from J, with 21 bases in between. Per germline, CDR1 SGHDN and CDR2 FVKESK. DNA of the CDR3: TGTGCCAGCAGCCAAACGACACAGGGCCTCCGAAGATACGAGCAGTACTTC. The encoded protein is CASSQTTQGLRRYEQYF. The variable domain in full, completed from reference TRBV14 and TRBJ2-7, reads EAGVTQFPSHSVIEKGQTVTLRCDPISGHDNLYWYRRVMGKEIKFLLHFVKESKQDESGMPNNRFLAERTGGTYSTLKVQPAELEDSGVYFCASSQTTQGLRRYEQYFGPGTRLTVT.

The gene calls are TRBV2 and TRBJ2-5; D possibly corresponds to TRBD2 (6 bases). CDR1 is SNHLY and CDR2 is FYNNEI in the germline V gene. The ends were cut back, 7 bases at V and 0 bases at J, with 9 bases in the middle. This CDR3 has 13 amino acids. The CDR3 DNA sequence: TGTGCCAGCAACAGCGGGTACCAAGAGACCCAGTACTTC. Protein: CASNSGYQETQYF. Drawing the rest from reference TRBV2 and TRBJ2-5, the complete variable domain is EPEVTQTPSHQVTQMGQEVILRCVPISNHLYFYWYRQILGQKVEFLVSFYNNEISEKSEIFDDQFSVERPDGSNFTLKIRSTKLEDSAMYFCASNSGYQETQYFGPGTRLLVL.